One and the same sample provided the 26 T cell receptor beta chains below, sequenced in a study of CD4 T cells in relation to SARS-CoV-2 and coronaviruses. Repertoires were generated with immunoSEQ multiplex PCR, while TCRdb's copy carries only in-frame clones and drops some. The profile shows tens of thousands of clones, roughly 76% of them singletons. CD4+ T cells from unexposed donors were obtained before the COVID-19 pandemic (2011-2018). Isolation of CD4+ T cells took place after roughly nine days in culture. These TCRs' antigens remain unknown. The sample was CD4+ T cells from PBMCs, cultured in vitro. These receptors were obtained from a human donor in good health.

The chain has TRBV5-1 and TRBJ2-3; 12 bases align to TRBD2. V lost 1 base, J lost 2 bases, and 2 bases stayed unmatched. Germline CDR1 is SGHRS and CDR2 is YFSETQ. The CDR3 loop spans 16 amino acids. The CDR3: CASSLRTSGATDTQYF. The CDR3 nucleotides read TGCGCCAGCAGCTTGAGGACTAGCGGGGCCACAGATACGCAGTATTTT.

The V gene is TRBV28, the J gene TRBJ1-1, with 7 bases lining up with TRBD1. The V segment lost 3 bases and the J segment 4 bases; nucleotides outside the gene matches: 2. This CDR3 has 13 residues. Germline CDR1 is MDHEN and CDR2 is SYDVKM. The chain's CDR3 is CASSFRGGTEAFF. The CDR3 DNA sequence: TGTGCCAGCAGTTTCAGGGGGGGCACTGAAGCTTTCTTT. Together with reference TRBV28 and TRBJ1-1, the CDR3 gives the full variable domain: DVKVTQSSRYLVKRTGEKVFLECVQDMDHENMFWYRQDPGLGLRLIYFSYDVKMKEKGDIPEGYSVSREKKERFSLILESASTNQTSMYLCASSFRGGTEAFFGQGTRLTVV.

This sequence joins TRBV19 and TRBJ2-3; weak D call: TRBD2 (6 bases). The germline V gene encodes CDR1 LNHDA and CDR2 SQIVND (reference sequence). Between the trimmed V and J ends, which lost 5 bases and 5 bases, there was a span of 20 bases. The CDR3 is made up of 16 amino acids. CDR3 in amino acids: CASSPGRGAGGDTQYF. In nucleotides, the CDR3 is TGTGCCAGTAGTCCTGGTCGGGGCGCCGGGGGAGATACGCAGTATTTT.

This clone was seen only a few times. The rearrangement uses TRBV7-9 and TRBJ2-2, with a weak D call TRBD2 (6 bases). V shed 5 bases and J shed 7 bases, with 14 bases lying between them. CDR1 is SEHNR, CDR2 FQNEAQ, per germline (reference sequence). This CDR3 is 14 amino acids long. The CDR3 sequence is CASSIGGWNGELFF. CDR3 sequence (DNA): TGTGCCAGCAGCATAGGAGGGTGGAACGGGGAGCTGTTTTTT.

This rearrangement joins TRBV7-3 to TRBJ2-2, with D hard to call. Per the germline V gene, CDR1 is SGHTA and CDR2 is FQGTGA. Trimming cost V 5 bases and J 4 bases, with 17 bases left between them. The CDR3 has 16 amino acids. CDR3 bases: TGTGCCAGCAGCCCCCAGGTCGGGTCGGGCACCGGGGAGCTGTTTTTT. It encodes CASSPQVGSGTGELFF.

The rearrangement links TRBV4-1 to TRBJ2-7, with 9 bases that match TRBD2. CDR1 is MGHRA, CDR2 YSYEKL, per germline. The trim removed 4 bases at V and 2 bases at J, leaving 6 bases unmatched. The length of the CDR3 is 15 residues. The DNA for the CDR3 is TGCGCCAGCAGCCCACTAGCGGGCGCTACCTACGAGCAGTACTTC. Its protein is CASSPLAGATYEQYF.

This chain connects TRBV7-9 to TRBJ2-1; no clear D gene. V lost 4 bases and J 9 bases, leaving 13 bases between the germline ends. CDR3 length: 13 residues. From germline, CDR1 is SEHNR and CDR2 FQNEAQ (reference sequence). Here the CDR3 DNA reads TGTGCCAGCAGCTCGACACCTCTGACTGAGCAGTTCTTC. This sequence encodes CASSSTPLTEQFF.

CDR3 bases: TGTGCCAGCAGCTCACCGGGGGCAGGGGCCTACGAGCAGTACTTC. Translation: CASSSPGAGAYEQYF. This chain uses TRBV7-9 with TRBJ2-7; the D gene could be TRBD1 or TRBD2 (6 bases each). From germline, CDR1 is SEHNR and CDR2 FQNEAQ (reference sequence). This CDR3 has 15 residues. Between the trimmed V and J ends, which lost 4 bases and 2 bases, there was a span of 15 bases.

This clone was observed a single time. The chain couples TRBV18 to TRBJ2-3; D not certain. CDR1 is KGHSH, CDR2 LQKENI, per germline. With 6 bases removed from V and 3 bases from J, the gap between germline ends came to 7 bases. The CDR3 has 12 residues. The CDR3 DNA is TGTGCCAGCTCCCGGACGACAGATACGCAGTATTTT. Translation: CASSRTTDTQYF.

This clone has a single count. The chain has TRBV3-1 (or the pseudogene TRBV3-2) and TRBJ2-3, with D possibly matching TRBD2 (6 bases). This CDR3 is 13 amino acids long. Germline V gene sequence: CDR1 LGHDT, CDR2 YNNKEL (reference sequence). V was clipped by 5 bases and J by 4 bases, with 10 bases between them. For the CDR3, the DNA is TGTGCCAGCAGCTCTTCTAGCGCAGATACGCAGTATTTT. As protein: CASSSSSADTQYF.

This CDR3 reads CASEGGGDEQYF. Here the CDR3 DNA reads TGTGCCAGTGAAGGGGGCGGCGACGAGCAGTACTTC. The chain combines TRBV6-6 with TRBJ2-7; TRBD1 matches at 7 bases. The V gene's germline CDR1 is MNHNY and CDR2 SVGAGI (reference sequence). This CDR3 contains 12 residues. After removal of 9 bases from V and 5 bases from J, the junction contained 7 bases not matched to a gene.

The chain joins TRBV6-5 to TRBJ2-7; 8 bases fit TRBD1. CDR1 MNHEY and CDR2 SVGAGI come from the germline V gene. V was pared by 5 bases and J by 9 bases, with 12 bases of the junction left unmatched. The CDR3 covers 14 residues. CDR3 DNA sequence: TGTGCCAGCAGTAACCGGGACAGGTTAGGTAGGCAGTACTTC. This gives the protein CASSNRDRLGRQYF.

The chain uses TRBV9 and TRBJ2-7, with 11 bases matching TRBD2. This CDR3 is 18 amino acids long. V shed 0 bases and J 3 bases; nucleotides not matched to a gene: 11. Per germline, CDR1 SGDLS and CDR2 YYNGEE. CDR3 loop: CASSVAIGTSGINYEQYF. In nucleotides, the CDR3 is TGTGCCAGCAGCGTAGCGATTGGGACTAGCGGAATAAACTACGAGCAGTACTTC. The full variable domain, in which reference TRBV9 and TRBJ2-7 provide the parts outside the CDR3, is DSGVTQTPKHLITATGQRVTLRCSPRSGDLSVYWYQQSLDQGLQFLIQYYNGEERAKGNILERFSAQQFPDLHSELNLSSLELGDSALYFCASSVAIGTSGINYEQYFGPGTRLTVT.

The chain couples TRBV18 to TRBJ2-7; D uncertain. Germline V lookup: CDR1 KGHSH, CDR2 LQKENI. V dropped 2 bases and J dropped 5 bases, with 16 bases sitting between them. The CDR3 has 15 residues. The CDR3, as DNA: TGTGCCAGCTCACCAGTAGGGCCCCACTCGGACGAGCAGTACTTC. Protein product: CASSPVGPHSDEQYF.

The V call is TRBV30, the J call TRBJ2-3; TRBD1 matches at 7 bases. The junction had 7 bases not matched to a gene; V was cut back by 8 bases and J by 2 bases. The CDR3 is made up of 13 amino acids. CDR1 is GTSNPN and CDR2 is SVGIG in the germline V gene (reference sequence). CDR3 residues: CAGDTGDTDTQYF. In nucleotides, the CDR3 is TGTGCCGGGGACACAGGGGACACAGATACGCAGTATTTT. Using reference TRBV30 and TRBJ2-3 for the parts outside the CDR3, the full variable domain is SQTIHQWPATLVQPVGSPLSLECTVEGTSNPNLYWYRQAAGRGLQLLFYSVGIGQISSEVPQNLSASRPQDRQFILSSKKLLLSDSGFYLCAGDTGDTDTQYFGPGTRLTVL.

This sequence joins TRBV18 and TRBJ2-1; TRBD2 aligns across 10 bases. Germline-derived CDR1 and CDR2 are KGHSH and LQKENI. Trimming cost V 6 bases and J 4 bases; bases outside gene matches: 21. CDR3 length: 20 amino acids. Here the CDR3 reads CASSPPRTSGYMALYNEQFF. The CDR3 DNA is TGTGCCAGCTCCCCCCCAAGGACTAGCGGCTACATGGCACTGTACAATGAGCAGTTCTTC.

This clone showed up just once. The rearrangement joins TRBV9 to TRBJ1-5; 7 bases match TRBD1. This CDR3 has 17 residues. The V gene end was trimmed by 4 bases and the J gene end by 2 bases; junction bases not matched to a gene: 12. Germline V gene data show CDR1 as SGDLS and CDR2 as YYNGEE. The CDR3 here is CASSSRTGRGGNQPQHF. For the CDR3, the DNA is TGTGCCAGCAGCTCCCGGACAGGACGAGGAGGCAATCAGCCCCAGCATTTT.

This chain joins TRBV3-1 (or the pseudogene TRBV3-2) and TRBJ2-3; either TRBD1 or TRBD2 may supply D (7 bases each). Germline CDR1 reads LGHDT; CDR2 reads YNNKEL (reference sequence). The CDR3 contains 15 residues. Deletions cut 4 bases from V and 5 bases from J, with 16 bases between. The CDR3 DNA is TGTGCCAGCAGCCCCCAGGGGGGGGCGCGAGATACGCAGTATTTT. It is translated as CASSPQGGARDTQYF.

The chain is built from TRBV12-3 or TRBV12-4 and TRBJ1-5, with unresolved D. The CDR3 is 13 residues long. Trimming stripped 2 bases from V and 4 bases from J, with 6 bases between. The CDR3 nucleotides are TGTGCCAGCAGTTTATTGCAGAATCAGCCCCAGCATTTT. Its translation is CASSLLQNQPQHF.

For the CDR3, the DNA is TGTGCCTGGACCTCACTGGTCGGGGCTTTCTTT. Its protein is CAWTSLVGAFF. The chain is built from TRBV30 and TRBJ1-1; the D is unclear. Germline assignment: CDR1 GTSNPN and CDR2 SVGIG (reference sequence). V dropped 4 bases and J dropped 11 bases, with 14 bases sitting between them. The CDR3 contains 11 residues.

J is TRBJ2-7 and V is TRBV24-1, with D tentatively TRBD1 (6 bases). Germline lookup yields CDR1 KGHDR and CDR2 SFDVKD. This CDR3 has 13 amino acids. V was pared by 3 bases and J by 5 bases, with 10 bases between. The CDR3, as DNA: TGTGCCACCAGTGATACAGGGTACAACGAGCAGTACTTC. Translating gives CATSDTGYNEQYF.

The chain recombines TRBV19 with TRBJ1-2, with TRBD1 identical over 8 bases. This CDR3 has 14 residues. CDR1 and CDR2 (germline): LNHDA, SQIVND (reference sequence). Trimming removed 1 base from V and 2 bases from J; junction bases left unmatched: 0. Here the CDR3 DNA reads TGTGCCAGTAGTATAGGGACAGGGAACTATGGCTACACCTTC. Protein sequence: CASSIGTGNYGYTF.

The rearrangement links TRBV5-4 to TRBJ2-5; 10 nucleotides match TRBD1. CDR3 length equals 15 residues. Germline CDR1 SGHNT, CDR2 YYREEE (reference sequence). Unmatched junction bases numbered 8, after V lost 4 bases and J lost 5 bases. CDR3 loop: CASSGRQGAGETQYF. CDR3 sequence (DNA): TGTGCCAGCAGCGGCAGACAGGGGGCCGGGGAGACCCAGTACTTC.

The rearrangement uses TRBV9 and TRBJ2-5, with 13 bases fitting TRBD2. V lost 0 bases to trimming and J lost 5 bases; unmatched junction nucleotides: 10. Germline CDR1 SGDLS, CDR2 YYNGEE. CDR3 length: 18 amino acids. CDR3 residues: CASSVAYQTSGRGETQYF. In nucleotides, the CDR3 is TGTGCCAGCAGCGTAGCTTATCAAACTAGCGGGAGGGGGGAGACCCAGTACTTC. Full variable domain (rest looked up from reference TRBV9 and TRBJ2-5): DSGVTQTPKHLITATGQRVTLRCSPRSGDLSVYWYQQSLDQGLQFLIQYYNGEERAKGNILERFSAQQFPDLHSELNLSSLELGDSALYFCASSVAYQTSGRGETQYFGPGTRLLVL.

V and J are TRBV7-9 and TRBJ1-4, with D uncertain. The CDR3 extends over 15 amino acids. Germline V gene lookup returns CDR1 SEHNR and CDR2 FQNEAQ (reference sequence). Trimming cost V 2 bases and J 3 bases, with 10 bases left between them. Here the CDR3 reads CASSLKRGANEKLFF. The CDR3 region has the DNA TGTGCCAGCAGCTTAAAGAGAGGAGCTAATGAAAAACTGTTTTTT.

This clone was seen a few times. The chain is built from TRBV2 and TRBJ2-1; D remains ambiguous. CDR1 and CDR2 (germline): SNHLY, FYNNEI. The CDR3 runs to 14 residues. The ends were cut back, 5 bases at V and 5 bases at J, with 13 bases in the middle. CDR3 DNA: TGTGCCAGCAGTCCCCTCACCAGCAACAATGAGCAGTTCTTC. This sequence encodes CASSPLTSNNEQFF.